This T cell receptor (beta chain) comes out of a study of T cells in Graves' hyperthyroidism and ophthalmopathy. Template material for amplifying TCR beta CDR3 regions consisted of RNA transcripts. First-round RT-PCR targeting the TCR CDR3 was performed with the HTBI primer set. TCRdb ran MiXCR on the multiplex PCR reads and lists one entry per CDR3 protein. The data contain approximately 640,000 distinct CDR3 sequences, approximately 15% of them singletons. This clonotype was seen many times. The CDR3 length is 15 residues. With V trimmed by 6 bases and J by 2 bases, 8 bases remained unmatched. Source material: blood. The J gene is TRBJ2-7, the V gene TRBV12-3 or TRBV12-4; 9 nucleotides match TRBD1. The clonotype comes from a man over 45 with Graves' hyperthyroidism. For the CDR3, the DNA is TGTGCCAGCAGCCTTAGGACAGGGGCCCCCTACGAGCAGTACTTC. The encoded protein is CASSLRTGAPYEQYF.